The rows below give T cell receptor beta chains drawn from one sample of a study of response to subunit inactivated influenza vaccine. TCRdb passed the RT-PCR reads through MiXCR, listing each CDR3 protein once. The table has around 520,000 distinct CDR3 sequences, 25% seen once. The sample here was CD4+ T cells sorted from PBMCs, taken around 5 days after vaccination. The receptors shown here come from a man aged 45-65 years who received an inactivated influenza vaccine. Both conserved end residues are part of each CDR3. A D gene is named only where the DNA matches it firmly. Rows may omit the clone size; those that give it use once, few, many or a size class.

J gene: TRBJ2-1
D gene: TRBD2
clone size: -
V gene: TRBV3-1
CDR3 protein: CASRPGLALYNEQFF
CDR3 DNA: TGTGCCAGCAGGCCGGGACTAGCGCTTTACAATGAGCAGTTCTTC

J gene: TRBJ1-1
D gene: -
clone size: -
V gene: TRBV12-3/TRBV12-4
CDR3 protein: CASSFEGRTEAFF
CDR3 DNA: TGTGCCAGCAGTTTCGAGGGAAGAACTGAAGCTTTCTTT

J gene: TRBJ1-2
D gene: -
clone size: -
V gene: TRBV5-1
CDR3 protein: CASSIGQSNYGYTF
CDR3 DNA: TGCGCCAGCAGCATAGGACAGAGTAACTATGGCTACACCTTC

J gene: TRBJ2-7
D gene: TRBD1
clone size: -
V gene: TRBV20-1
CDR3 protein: CSASGTGTGEKRAYEQYF
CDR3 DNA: TGCAGTGCTAGCGGGACCGGGACAGGGGAAAAGCGCGCCTACGAGCAGTACTTC

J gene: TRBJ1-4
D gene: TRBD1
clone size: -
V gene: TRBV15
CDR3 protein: CATSRLQGANEKLFF
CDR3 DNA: TGTGCCACCAGCAGACTACAGGGGGCCAATGAAAAACTGTTTTTT

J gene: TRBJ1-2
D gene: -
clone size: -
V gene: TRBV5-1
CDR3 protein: CASSFGPRERFGYTF
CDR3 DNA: TGCGCCAGCAGCTTCGGACCCAGGGAGAGGTTTGGCTACACCTTC

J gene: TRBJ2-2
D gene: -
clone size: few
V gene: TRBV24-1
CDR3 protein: CATRDRNTGELFF
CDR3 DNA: TGTGCCACCAGGGACAGGAACACCGGGGAGCTGTTTTTT

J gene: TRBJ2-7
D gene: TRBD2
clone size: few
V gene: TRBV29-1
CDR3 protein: CSVIFLMRGGPEQYF
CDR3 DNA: TGCAGCGTTATATTTCTGATGCGGGGGGGCCCCGAGCAGTACTTC

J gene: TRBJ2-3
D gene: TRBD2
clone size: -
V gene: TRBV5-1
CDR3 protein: CASSFSGGAPDTQYF
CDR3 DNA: TGCGCCAGCAGCTTTAGCGGGGGGGCCCCAGATACGCAGTATTTT

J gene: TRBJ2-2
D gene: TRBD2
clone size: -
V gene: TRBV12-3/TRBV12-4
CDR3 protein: CASSFAGRRYGELFF
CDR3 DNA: TGTGCCAGCAGTTTTGCCGGGAGGCGCTACGGGGAGCTGTTTTTT

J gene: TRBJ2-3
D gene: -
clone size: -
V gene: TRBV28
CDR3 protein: CASSLSGNADTQYF
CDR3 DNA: TGTGCCAGCAGTTTATCGGGGAACGCAGATACGCAGTATTTT

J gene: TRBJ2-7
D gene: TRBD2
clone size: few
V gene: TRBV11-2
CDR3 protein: CASRLMPGSGKGLAYEQYF
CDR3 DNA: TGTGCCAGCAGATTAATGCCGGGTAGCGGGAAGGGCCTCGCCTACGAGCAGTACTTC

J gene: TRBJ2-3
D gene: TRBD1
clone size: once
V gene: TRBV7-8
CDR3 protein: CASSGFRDRGPDTQYF
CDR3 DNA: TGTGCCAGCAGCGGATTCCGGGACAGGGGACCAGATACGCAGTATTTT

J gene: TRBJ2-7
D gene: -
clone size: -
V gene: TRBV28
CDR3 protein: CASRAGDIYEQYF
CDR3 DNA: TGTGCCAGCAGAGCAGGGGATATCTACGAGCAGTACTTC